This T cell receptor (beta chain) is drawn from a study of cytotoxic CD8 clonotypes in ibrutinib-treated CLL. Overall study findings and caveats: Ibrutinib response saw clonality rise, and progression saw it return toward baseline.

V was trimmed by 2 bases and J by 8 bases, leaving 4 bases between them. Germline lookup yields CDR1 SGHVS and CDR2 FNYEAQ. The CDR3 contains 11 residues. Regarding this clone: The target antigen is unknown.

The protocol was immunoSEQ multiplex PCR, while the TCRdb copy is restricted to in-frame clones and leaves out a portion. This table has around 330,000 clones, 67% appearing once. The V call is TRBV7-6, the J call TRBJ2-1; D is unresolved. The specimen was PBMCs, collected after 36 months of ibrutinib treatment. This receptor was taken from a human donor with chronic lymphocytic leukemia. The CDR3 region is CASSLFDEQFF. CDR3 nucleotides: TGTGCCAGCAGCTTATTCGATGAGCAGTTCTTC.